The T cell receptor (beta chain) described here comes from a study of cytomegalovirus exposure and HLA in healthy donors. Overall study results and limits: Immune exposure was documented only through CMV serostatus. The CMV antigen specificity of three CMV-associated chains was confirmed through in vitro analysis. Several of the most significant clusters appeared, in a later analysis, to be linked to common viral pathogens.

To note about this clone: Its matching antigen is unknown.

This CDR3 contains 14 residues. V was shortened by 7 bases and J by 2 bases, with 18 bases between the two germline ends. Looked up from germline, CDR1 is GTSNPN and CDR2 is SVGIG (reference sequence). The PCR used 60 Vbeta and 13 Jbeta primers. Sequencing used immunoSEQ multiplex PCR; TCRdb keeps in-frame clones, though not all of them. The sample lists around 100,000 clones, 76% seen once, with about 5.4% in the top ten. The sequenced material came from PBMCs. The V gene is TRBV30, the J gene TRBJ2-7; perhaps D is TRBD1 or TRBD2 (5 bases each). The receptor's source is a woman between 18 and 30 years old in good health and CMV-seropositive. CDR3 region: CALRVRVSAYEQYF. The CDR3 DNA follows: TGTGCCTTGAGGGTCAGGGTCAGTGCCTACGAGCAGTACTTC.